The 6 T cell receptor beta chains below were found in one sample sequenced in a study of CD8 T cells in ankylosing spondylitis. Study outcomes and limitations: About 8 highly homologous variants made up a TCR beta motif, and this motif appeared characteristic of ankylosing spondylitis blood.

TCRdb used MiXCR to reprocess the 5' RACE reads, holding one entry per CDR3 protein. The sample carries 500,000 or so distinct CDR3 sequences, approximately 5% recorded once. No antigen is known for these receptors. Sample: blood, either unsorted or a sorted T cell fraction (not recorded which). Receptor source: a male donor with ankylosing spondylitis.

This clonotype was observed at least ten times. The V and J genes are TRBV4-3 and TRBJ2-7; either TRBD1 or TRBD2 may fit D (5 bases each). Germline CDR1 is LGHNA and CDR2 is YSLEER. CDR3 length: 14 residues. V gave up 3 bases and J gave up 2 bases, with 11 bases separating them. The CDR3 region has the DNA TGCGCCAGCAGCCAGAGGAAGGGACCCTACGAGCAGTACTTC. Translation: CASSQRKGPYEQYF.

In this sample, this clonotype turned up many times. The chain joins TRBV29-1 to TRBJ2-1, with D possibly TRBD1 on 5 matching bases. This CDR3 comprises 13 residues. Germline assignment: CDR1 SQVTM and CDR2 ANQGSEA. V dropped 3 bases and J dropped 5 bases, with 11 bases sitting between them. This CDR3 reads CSVDKQGNNEQFF. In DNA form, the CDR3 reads TGCAGCGTTGACAAGCAGGGAAACAATGAGCAGTTCTTC.

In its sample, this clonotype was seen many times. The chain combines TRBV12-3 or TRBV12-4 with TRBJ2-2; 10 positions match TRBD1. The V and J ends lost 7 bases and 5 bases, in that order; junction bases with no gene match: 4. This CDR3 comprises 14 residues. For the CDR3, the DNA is TGTGCCAGCATCCCGGGACAGGGGACCGGGGAGCTGTTTTTT. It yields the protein CASIPGQGTGELFF.

The chain's CDR3 is CASSPSRGSTYEQYF. CDR3 sequence (DNA): TGTGCCAGCAGCCCATCCAGGGGGTCAACCTACGAGCAGTACTTC. V usage is TRBV5-5 and J usage is TRBJ2-7; 7 nucleotides align to TRBD1. CDR1 and CDR2 (germline): SGHKS, YYEKEE (reference sequence). V dropped 4 bases and J dropped 2; count of bases not matched to a gene: 9. The CDR3 covers 15 residues.

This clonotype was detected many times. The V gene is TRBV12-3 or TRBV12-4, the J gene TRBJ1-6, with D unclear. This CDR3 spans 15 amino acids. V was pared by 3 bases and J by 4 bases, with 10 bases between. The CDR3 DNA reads TGTGCCAGCAGTTTCTCCAGAACTTATAATTCACCCCTCCACTTT. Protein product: CASSFSRTYNSPLHF.

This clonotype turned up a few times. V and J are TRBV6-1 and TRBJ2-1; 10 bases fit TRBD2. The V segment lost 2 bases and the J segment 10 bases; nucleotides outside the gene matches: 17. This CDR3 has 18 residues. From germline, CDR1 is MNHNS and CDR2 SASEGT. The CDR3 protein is CASSEPEGWEGLAVEQFF. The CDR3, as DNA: TGTGCCAGCAGTGAACCGGAAGGGTGGGAAGGACTAGCGGTCGAGCAGTTCTTC.